These 28 T cell receptor beta chains came from one sample sequenced in a study of CD8+ T cells in alopecia areata. cDNA reverse transcribed from extracted RNA served as the sequencing template. This table comes from immunoSEQ multiplex PCR, and its TCRdb copy is limited to in-frame clones, with some not included. Of under 200,000 clones listed, roughly 65% were seen once; the top ten hold roughly 0.85%. Treatment here: oral pan-JAK inhibitor, 5-10 mg twice daily. Material: CD4+ T cells sorted from blood, obtained at week 4, from a patient treated with tofacitinib. All receptors derive from a human donor with alopecia areata.

The chain employs TRBV29-1 and TRBJ2-3; 12 nucleotides match TRBD1. Per the germline V gene, CDR1 is SQVTM and CDR2 is ANQGSEA. With V trimmed by 6 bases and J by 4 bases, 8 bases remained unmatched. The CDR3 consists of 15 residues. The CDR3 protein is CSVKTGTGGPDTQYF. For the CDR3, the DNA is TGCAGCGTGAAAACCGGGACAGGGGGCCCAGATACGCAGTATTTT.

V is TRBV7-9 and J is TRBJ1-2; possibly TRBD1 for D (5 bases). Germline-derived CDR1 and CDR2 are SEHNR and FQNEAQ (reference sequence). V was trimmed by 1 base and J by 5 bases, leaving 14 bases between them. The CDR3 is 15 residues long. CDR3 coding DNA: TGTGCCAGCAGCTTAGGAATACAGGCAAGATATGGCTACACCTTC. This sequence encodes CASSLGIQARYGYTF. The full variable domain, its missing parts supplied by reference TRBV7-9 and TRBJ1-2, is DTGVSQNPRHKITKRGQNVTFRCDPISEHNRLYWYRQTLGQGPEFLTYFQNEAQLEKSRLLSDRFSAERPKGSFSTLEIQRTEQGDSAMYLCASSLGIQARYGYTFGSGTRLTVV.

There are a few counts of this clone. This rearrangement joins TRBV9 to TRBJ1-3; maybe TRBD1 (5 bases). Per germline, CDR1 SGDLS and CDR2 YYNGEE. This CDR3 contains 14 residues. Trimming cost V 4 bases and J 5 bases, with 13 bases left between them. CDR3 DNA: TGTGCCAGCAGCACAGCGGGGGGAAGAAACACCATATATTTT. Its protein product is CASSTAGGRNTIYF.

This clone has more than one count but fewer than ten. The sample carries other DNA sequences with the same CDR3. CDR3 protein: CASSLEGRYEQYF. In DNA form, the CDR3 reads TGCGCCAGCAGCTTGGAGGGTAGGTACGAGCAGTACTTC. The genes are TRBV5-1 and TRBJ2-7, with D unresolved. V was shortened by 0 bases and J by 4 bases, with 8 bases between the two germline ends. The CDR3 sequence is 13 residues long. Germline V gene data show CDR1 as SGHRS and CDR2 as YFSETQ.

This sequence joins TRBV30 and TRBJ1-1, with D possibly being TRBD1 (6 bases). CDR1 is GTSNPN and CDR2 is SVGIG in the germline V gene (reference sequence). The CDR3 has 13 residues. With 1 base removed from V and 8 bases from J, the gap between germline ends came to 14 bases. The CDR3 bases are TGTGCCTGGAGTGCCAACAGGGTAAGAGAAGCTTTCTTT. Translated: CAWSANRVREAFF.

This clone came up a few times. V and J are TRBV2 and TRBJ2-5; 8 positions agree with TRBD1. The CDR3 covers 14 residues. Germline trimming cut 2 bases from V and 4 bases from J; bases unmatched to any gene: 3. Germline CDR1 is SNHLY and CDR2 is FYNNEI. The CDR3 protein is CASSELTGGETQYF. The CDR3 DNA sequence: TGTGCCAGCAGTGAACTTACAGGGGGAGAGACCCAGTACTTC.

A remark on this clone: Other DNA sequences in the sample encode the same CDR3. The genes are TRBV29-1 and TRBJ1-2, with no clear D. The CDR3 is made up of 12 amino acids. Germline loops: CDR1 SQVTM, CDR2 ANQGSEA. Trimming removed 4 bases at V and 8 bases at J, with 14 bases between. The CDR3 loop is CSVARQGGGYTF. CDR3 in DNA: TGCAGCGTTGCCAGGCAAGGAGGCGGCTACACCTTC.

This chain uses TRBV10-3 with TRBJ1-5; TRBD1 aligns across 7 bases. Trimming at V came to 4 bases and at J to 5 bases, leaving 2 bases not matched to a gene. Germline loops: CDR1 ENHRY, CDR2 SYGVKD. The CDR3 sequence is 13 residues long. Here the CDR3 reads CAISVGQYQPQHF. The CDR3 bases are TGTGCCATCAGTGTGGGACAGTATCAGCCCCAGCATTTT.

The rearrangement joins TRBV5-1 to TRBJ2-1, with D perhaps TRBD1 (6 bases). Germline values: CDR1 SGHRS, CDR2 YFSETQ. The CDR3 runs to 14 residues. Trimming shortened V by 2 bases and J by 8 bases, and 14 bases separated the two germline ends. CDR3 DNA: TGCGCCAGCAGCTTTGGGGGCGCGGTGGATGAGCAGTTCTTC. Translated, it gives CASSFGGAVDEQFF. Full variable domain (rest looked up from reference TRBV5-1 and TRBJ2-1): KAGVTQTPRYLIKTRGQQVTLSCSPISGHRSVSWYQQTPGQGLQFLFEYFSETQRNKGNFPGRFSGRQFSNSRSEMNVSTLELGDSALYLCASSFGGAVDEQFFGPGTRLTVL.

The chain is built from TRBV29-1 and TRBJ2-3; a possible D gene is TRBD2 (7 bases). CDR3 length: 13 amino acids. Germline V CDR1 and CDR2: SQVTM, ANQGSEA. V was cut by 3 bases and J by 4 bases, with 11 bases left in between. This CDR3 reads CSVDGGAADTQYF. In nucleotides, the CDR3 is TGCAGCGTTGATGGGGGGGCCGCAGATACGCAGTATTTT.

The J gene is TRBJ2-7, the V gene TRBV2; no firm D call. CDR3 length: 14 residues. Trimming took off 3 bases at V and 9 bases at J, with 18 bases between the two ends. From germline, CDR1 is SNHLY and CDR2 FYNNEI. The CDR3 sequence: CASSDPSGRLAQYF. The CDR3 nucleotides are TGTGCCAGCAGTGACCCCTCCGGCAGATTGGCGCAGTACTTC.

This rearrangement joins TRBV4-2 to TRBJ2-1; D may match TRBD1 or TRBD2 (5 bases each). The length of the CDR3 is 14 residues. V shed 1 base and J shed 7 bases, with 11 bases lying between them. Looked up from germline, CDR1 is LGHNA and CDR2 is YNFKEQ. The CDR3 sequence: CASSQAGPGNEQFF. DNA for the CDR3: TGTGCCAGCAGCCAAGCGGGGCCGGGGAATGAGCAGTTCTTC.

The genes are TRBV29-1 and TRBJ1-1; no reliable D call. This CDR3 is built from 14 residues. Germline values: CDR1 SQVTM, CDR2 ANQGSEA. V was cut by 1 base and J by 2 bases, with 11 bases left in between. CDR3 coding DNA: TGCAGCGTTGAAGGTTCGGGGATCAACACTGAAGCTTTCTTT. Protein sequence: CSVEGSGINTEAFF.

This clone was counted between two and nine times. V usage is TRBV19 and J usage is TRBJ1-3; possibly TRBD1 for D (5 bases). V lost 4 bases and J 0 bases, leaving 7 bases between the germline ends. The germline V gene encodes CDR1 LNHDA and CDR2 SQIVND (reference sequence). The CDR3 consists of 14 residues. The CDR3 region has the DNA TGTGCCAGTAGTAGGGGGGGCTCTGGAAACACCATATATTTT. Its translation: CASSRGGSGNTIYF. Looking up the rest from reference TRBV19 and TRBJ1-3 gives the full variable domain: DGGITQSPKYLFRKEGQNVTLSCEQNLNHDAMYWYRQDPGQGLRLIYYSQIVNDFQKGDIAEGYSVSREKKESFPLTVTSAQKNPTAFYLCASSRGGSGNTIYFGEGSWLTVV.

This chain connects TRBV29-1 to TRBJ2-1; D is possibly TRBD1 (5 bases). Per the germline V gene, CDR1 is SQVTM and CDR2 is ANQGSEA. The CDR3 runs 13 residues. V lost 5 bases to trimming and J lost 3 bases, with 11 bases between them. CDR3 protein: CSVLTDFYNEQFF. The CDR3 DNA reads TGCAGCGTTCTGACAGATTTCTACAATGAGCAGTTCTTC.

This chain connects TRBV30 to TRBJ2-7, with TRBD2 matching 7 bases. Unmatched junction bases numbered 8, after V lost 5 bases and J lost 7 bases. Germline V gives CDR1 GTSNPN, CDR2 SVGIG (reference sequence). This CDR3 is 12 amino acids long. CDR3 nucleotide sequence: TGTGCCTGGTCTGGCGGGGGATGGGAGCAGTACTTC. Protein product: CAWSGGGWEQYF.

The chain is built from TRBV30 and TRBJ2-7; TRBD1 might be the D (5 bases). The CDR3 contains 11 residues. Looked up from germline, CDR1 is GTSNPN and CDR2 is SVGIG (reference sequence). Written as DNA, the CDR3 is TGTGCATGGGGCAGATCCTACGAGCAGTACTTC. This encodes CAWGRSYEQYF. Drawing the rest from reference TRBV30 and TRBJ2-7, the complete variable domain is SQTIHQWPATLVQPVGSPLSLECTVEGTSNPNLYWYRQAAGRGLQLLFYSVGIGQISSEVPQNLSASRPQDRQFILSSKKLLLSDSGFYLCAWGRSYEQYFGPGTRLTVT.

The V call is TRBV29-1, the J call TRBJ1-2, with D perhaps TRBD1 (5 bases). Germline V CDR1 and CDR2: SQVTM, ANQGSEA. Trimming cost V 3 bases and J 4 bases, with 9 bases left between them. This CDR3 spans 12 amino acids. The CDR3 DNA sequence: TGCAGCGTTGACAGGGTTATCTATGGCTACACCTTC. This translates into CSVDRVIYGYTF.

Only a few counts were recorded for this clone. The chain carries TRBV29-1 and TRBJ2-1; TRBD2 agrees at 12 bases. Germline CDR1 reads SQVTM; CDR2 reads ANQGSEA. This CDR3 has 15 residues. The V gene end was trimmed by 7 bases and the J gene end by 0 bases; junction bases not matched to a gene: 4. The CDR3: CSATTSGSSYNEQFF. The CDR3 coding sequence is TGCAGCGCAACGACTAGCGGGAGCTCCTACAATGAGCAGTTCTTC.

This chain connects TRBV5-1 to TRBJ2-6; 7 bases match TRBD1. This CDR3 spans 16 amino acids. CDR1 and CDR2 from the germline V gene are SGHRS and YFSETQ. The trim removed 5 bases at V and 8 bases at J, leaving 13 bases unmatched. As DNA, the CDR3 is TGCGCCAGCAGTCTTACAGGGGAAAGCTGGACCAACGTCCTGACTTTC. Its translation: CASSLTGESWTNVLTF.

This clone has just a few counts. The rearrangement links TRBV11-2 to TRBJ2-1; 9 positions match TRBD1. The V gene end was trimmed by 6 bases and the J gene end by 7 bases; junction bases not matched to a gene: 13. The CDR3 is made up of 16 amino acids. Germline assignment: CDR1 SGHAT and CDR2 FQNNGV. CDR3 region: CASSPHRDREGNEQFF. The CDR3 DNA sequence: TGTGCCAGCAGTCCCCACCGGGACAGGGAGGGGAATGAGCAGTTCTTC.

This rearrangement joins TRBV29-1 to TRBJ2-1; TRBD1 agrees at 9 bases. The CDR3 is made up of 14 amino acids. From germline, CDR1 is SQVTM and CDR2 ANQGSEA. Germline trimming cut 1 base from V and 12 bases from J; bases unmatched to any gene: 10. The CDR3 sequence: CSVEALRTGVRQFF. DNA of the CDR3: TGCAGCGTTGAAGCCCTCAGGACAGGGGTACGGCAGTTCTTC.

This sequence joins TRBV19 and TRBJ2-5; 10 bases are a match to TRBD2. The trim removed 5 bases at V and 5 bases at J, leaving 5 bases unmatched. The CDR3 consists of 14 residues. Germline V CDR1 and CDR2: LNHDA, SQIVND (reference sequence). CDR3 amino acids: CASSPSGGSETQYF. CDR3 coding DNA: TGTGCCAGTAGTCCTAGCGGGGGTAGTGAGACCCAGTACTTC.

The chain links TRBV29-1 to TRBJ2-7; no firm D call. V dropped 4 bases and J dropped 5 bases, with 15 bases sitting between them. CDR1 and CDR2 from the germline V gene are SQVTM and ANQGSEA. The CDR3 contains 13 residues. Here the CDR3 reads CSVVGHSPNEQYF. CDR3 DNA sequence: TGCAGCGTTGTGGGTCACAGCCCCAACGAGCAGTACTTC.

The rearrangement links TRBV18 to TRBJ2-4, with D maybe TRBD1 (5 bases). Germline V gives CDR1 KGHSH, CDR2 LQKENI. V was clipped by 6 bases and J by 7 bases, with 10 bases between them. This CDR3 spans 12 amino acids. CDR3 sequence: CASSREGNIQYF. CDR3 nucleotides: TGTGCCAGCTCCAGGGAAGGGAACATTCAGTACTTC.

This CDR3 reads CASSEEDTQPQHF. CDR3 DNA: TGTGCCAGCAGTGAAGAGGACACTCAGCCCCAGCATTTT. The rearrangement uses TRBV2 and TRBJ1-5, with D tentatively TRBD1 (5 bases). Between the trimmed V and J ends, which lost 1 base and 6 bases, there was a span of 7 bases. The CDR3 is 13 residues long. From germline, CDR1 is SNHLY and CDR2 FYNNEI.

This clone was seen more than once but under ten times. CDR3 sequence: CASSHPASGSETQYF. CDR3 coding DNA: TGTGCCAGCAGCCACCCGGCTAGCGGGTCAGAGACCCAGTACTTC. V and J are TRBV7-2 and TRBJ2-5; 8 nucleotides line up with TRBD2. The germline V gene encodes CDR1 SGHTA and CDR2 FQGNSA. The junction had 9 bases not matched to a gene; V was cut back by 5 bases and J by 4 bases. The CDR3 contains 15 residues.

The chain joins TRBV7-6 to TRBJ2-7; D tentatively reads TRBD1 or TRBD2 (6 bases each). The CDR3 has 15 residues. V was trimmed by 5 bases and J by 4 bases, leaving 18 bases between them. Germline V CDR1 and CDR2: SGHVS, FNYEAQ. Written as DNA, the CDR3 is TGTGCCAGCAGCGCACAGGGAGGAGCAACATACGAGCAGTACTTC. Amino acid sequence: CASSAQGGATYEQYF.